This entry describes one TCR beta chain. The sample originates from a study of shared clonotypes between healthy human individuals. The germline CDR1 and CDR2 sequences are SNHLY and FYNNEI. Germline trimming cut 2 bases from V and 3 bases from J; bases unmatched to any gene: 5. The CDR3 contains 17 residues. Libraries were prepared by immunoSEQ multiplex PCR; TCRdb keeps only in-frame clonotypes and omits some of them. The sample lists 800,000 or so clones, around 96% occurring once. CD45RO-negative, CCR7-selected cells formed the naive CD8 fraction, which excluded terminally differentiated effector memory CD45RA+ cells.

The gene calls are TRBV2 and TRBJ2-5, with TRBD2 identical over 14 bases. Sample: naive CD8+ T cells sorted from blood. The sequence derives from a man between 25 and 39 years old in good health. The CDR3 spells CASSEPPGLAGEETQYF. CDR3 coding DNA: TGTGCCAGCAGTGAACCTCCGGGACTAGCGGGAGAAGAGACCCAGTACTTC.